This T cell receptor beta chain was identified during a study of blood T cells in healthy people across ages (dated by TCRdb to between 2014 and 2017). Regarding the research as a whole: Template switching captured roughly one uniquely barcoded TCR beta cDNA molecule per two T cells in model experiments. To track age-related changes in TCR beta repertoire diversity, the study relied on deep sequencing normalized with unique cDNA molecular identifiers. Four age groups were formed from the donors: young (average roughly 15 years), middle-aged (approximately 41), aged (approximately 60) and long-lived (roughly 81). To avoid experimental bias, donors of different ages were distributed randomly across sequencing lanes. The study analyzed two additional independent replicas of 1 million unique cDNA reads from the same blood draw for two donors, one aged 18 to 30 and one aged 80 or older. Summary of the overall study and its limitations: Compared with the aged group, the long-lived group had more naive CD4+ T cells, fewer expanded clones and increased TCR diversity, suggesting age selection. Observed TCR beta diversity per million T cells fell roughly linearly with age, and a significant reduction was already apparent by age about 36. Because profiling used bulk unsorted PBMCs, naive and antigen-experienced compartments could not be compared conclusively. Donor CMV infection status was unknown, potentially confounding age-related changes in expanded clonotypes. The percentage of naive T cells measured by flow cytometry correlated strongly with observed TCR beta diversity. Estimates of total diversity from one million sequenced T cells were regarded as lower bounds and underestimates.

Donors were 39 systemically healthy Caucasian individuals from Russia aged 6 to 90 years. Each donor gave roughly 9 milliliters of peripheral blood, drawn into EDTA-treated Vacutainer tubes. Ficoll-Paque density-gradient centrifugation was used to isolate PBMCs, with at least 6.5 million per sample. Trizol reagent was used to extract total RNA from the PBMCs, yielding at least 5 micrograms per sample. The percentages of naive CD45RAhigh/CD27high T cells were determined by flow cytometry on a PBMC aliquot from every donor. To prepare the library, 5' RACE was applied. A second about 7 to 11 cycle PCR used a sample-barcoded 5' primer and a J-beta primer mix. Each TCR beta cDNA molecule received a unique molecular identifier from a template-switch 5' adaptor carrying 12 random nucleotides. Each sample yielded at least 3 million CDR3-containing paired-end reads. First-strand cDNA was synthesized from all RNA with the Mint cDNA synthesis kit, primed by a TRBC-specific oligonucleotide. Following uracil-DNA glycosylase treatment, all cDNA underwent a first 18-cycle PCR with the universal primers M1SS and BC2_uni_R. Per the authors' processing: For normalization, 1 million high-quality reads, each with a distinct molecular identifier, were randomly selected from each sample. Reads with shared molecular identifiers were discarded instead of being binned into consensus sequences. CDR3 identification, clonotype clustering and error correction used MiTCR with a Q25 quality threshold and the strictest error-elimination algorithm. A nonparametric unseen species model with Euler transformation was used to estimate a lower bound on total TCR beta diversity. TCRdb handled the public reads itself, with Q25 trimming in fastp and clone calling in MiXCR, and kept productive beta chains. One record per CDR3 amino acid sequence lists the most common genes and DNA. TCRdb assigned the V and J calls; the authors' analysis was not used. For this sample there are some 1,800,000 distinct CDR3 sequences; 35% to 50% appear just once. Roughly 23% of the sample lies in the top ten.

With respect to this clonotype: Its specific antigen is unknown. No clone much larger than this one lies a single base away; base qualities are absent.

From the germline V gene (reference sequence), CDR1 is MNHNY and CDR2 is SVGAGI. The CDR3 goes from the cysteine to the phenylalanine over 15 residues. The entry retains the CDR3 DNA only, 45 bases that are in frame from base 1. V and J are trimmed by 0 bases and 6 bases, and the gene matches miss 2 bases of the junction. The material sequenced was blood. In this chain, TRBV6-6 is recombined with TRBJ2-7; TRBD2 aligns with 13 central bases. This clonotype was sampled from a human donor in good health. The CDR3: CASSYSGTSGVEQYF. The nucleotide sequence is TGTGCCAGCAGTTACTCGGGGACTAGCGGGGTCGAGCAGTACTTC.